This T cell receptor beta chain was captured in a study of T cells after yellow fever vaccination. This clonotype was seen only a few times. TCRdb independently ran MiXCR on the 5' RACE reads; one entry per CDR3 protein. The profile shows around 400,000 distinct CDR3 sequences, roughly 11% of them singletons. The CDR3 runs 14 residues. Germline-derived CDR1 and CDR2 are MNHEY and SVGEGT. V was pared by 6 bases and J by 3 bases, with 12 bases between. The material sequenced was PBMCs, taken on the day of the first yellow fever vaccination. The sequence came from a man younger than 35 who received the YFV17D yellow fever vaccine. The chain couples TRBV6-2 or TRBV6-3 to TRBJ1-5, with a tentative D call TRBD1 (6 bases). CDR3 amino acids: CASSLGQFNQPQHF. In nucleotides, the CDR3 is TGTGCCAGCAGCCTAGGACAGTTCAATCAGCCCCAGCATTTT.